This TCR beta chain was found in a study of T cells in Graves' hyperthyroidism and ophthalmopathy. The V gene's germline CDR1 is MNHEY and CDR2 SVGEGT. The CDR3 spans 14 residues. The V end was cut by 2 bases, the J end by 8 bases, with 13 bases between. Uncontrolled infection, other autoimmune disease, pregnancy or lactation led to exclusion. Diagnosing involved the use of clinical symptoms, serum thyroxine and TRAb, thyroid ultrasound and orbital computed tomography. RNA transcripts yielded amplified TCR beta CDR3 regions. The TCR CDR3 was amplified in a first-round RT-PCR using the HTBI primer set. MiXCR, applied by TCRdb to the multiplex PCR reads, yields one record per CDR3 protein. The profile covers about 500,000 distinct CDR3 sequences, with around 16% appearing a single time and about 29% taken by the ten largest. Whole-study results and caveats: Before onset, by a median of about seven months, the model predicted ophthalmopathy.

Of note for this clonotype: Its antigen is as yet unknown.

Sequencing was carried out using blood. The rearrangement joins TRBV6-2 or TRBV6-3 to TRBJ2-1, with D hard to call. The receptor comes from a woman in her twenties or thirties with Graves' ophthalmopathy. CDR3 amino acids: CASSYITTVDEQFF. In DNA form, the CDR3 reads TGTGCCAGCAGTTACATCACTACGGTAGATGAGCAGTTCTTC.